The 27 T cell receptor beta chains in this list originate from one sample, sequenced in a study of cytomegalovirus exposure and HLA in healthy donors. TCRdb's table, derived via immunoSEQ multiplex PCR, lists solely in-frame clones and lacks some. The sample records about 220,000 clones, approximately 87% being singletons. The sample comprised PBMCs. The source is a man aged 18 to 30 in good health and CMV-seronegative.

The chain carries TRBV5-4 and TRBJ2-1; TRBD2 matches at 8 bases. Trimming cost V 6 bases and J 9 bases; bases outside gene matches: 14. The germline V gene encodes CDR1 SGHNT and CDR2 YYREEE (reference sequence). CDR3 length: 15 amino acids. In DNA form, the CDR3 reads TGTGCCAGCACCTTCGGGACTAGAGCTTTCGGTGAGCAGTTCTTC. As protein: CASTFGTRAFGEQFF.

The chain couples TRBV15 to TRBJ2-3, with D maybe TRBD1 (5 bases). The CDR3 is made up of 11 amino acids. Deletions cut 10 bases from V and 6 bases from J, with 11 bases between. From germline, CDR1 is LNHNV and CDR2 YYDKDF (reference sequence). In nucleotides, the CDR3 is TGTGCCATTTCAAAGGGGGATACGCAGTATTTT. Its protein product is CAISKGDTQYF. Full variable domain (rest looked up from reference TRBV15 and TRBJ2-3): DAMVIQNPRYQVTQFGKPVTLSCSQTLNHNVMYWYQQKSSQAPKLLFHYYDKDFNNEADTPDNFQSRRPNTSFCFLDIRSPGLGDTAMYLCAISKGDTQYFGPGTRLTVL.

This sequence joins TRBV14 and TRBJ2-3; TRBD2 matches at 10 bases. Germline trimming cut 1 base from V and 8 bases from J; bases unmatched to any gene: 0. The CDR3 contains 13 residues. Germline lookup yields CDR1 SGHDN and CDR2 FVKESK. As DNA, the CDR3 is TGTGCCAGCAGCCAAGGGACTAGCGGTACGCAGTATTTT. Encoded protein: CASSQGTSGTQYF.

The chain combines TRBV29-1 with TRBJ1-2, with D perhaps TRBD1 (5 bases). CDR3 length: 12 residues. Trimming stripped 4 bases from V and 6 bases from J, with 12 bases between. Looked up from germline, CDR1 is SQVTM and CDR2 is ANQGSEA. The CDR3 loop is CSVVGGLDGYTF. The CDR3 DNA sequence: TGCAGCGTTGTCGGGGGATTAGATGGCTACACCTTC.

The V call is TRBV4-3, the J call TRBJ2-5, with a possible D match to TRBD2 (5 bases). The germline V gene encodes CDR1 LGHNA and CDR2 YSLEER. The V end was cut by 1 base, the J end by 5 bases, with 14 bases between. The CDR3 consists of 15 residues. The CDR3 sequence: CASSQAAVGSETQYF. In nucleotides, the CDR3 is TGCGCCAGCAGCCAAGCAGCGGTTGGATCGGAGACCCAGTACTTC.

The chain recombines TRBV7-2 with TRBJ2-3; D remains ambiguous. The germline V gene has CDR1 SGHTA and CDR2 FQGNSA. The V and J ends lost 2 bases and 4 bases respectively, with 10 bases between them. This CDR3 is built from 14 residues. The CDR3 loop is CASSLRGVPDTQYF. The DNA of the CDR3 is TGTGCCAGCAGCTTAAGAGGAGTCCCAGATACGCAGTATTTT.

The chain links TRBV7-9 to TRBJ2-5, with 7 positions matching TRBD2. CDR1 and CDR2 (germline): SEHNR, FQNEAQ (reference sequence). Trimming took 1 base from V and 4 from J; bases not matched to a gene: 12. The length of the CDR3 is 17 residues. The CDR3 here is CASSLGPGRAEGETQYF. The CDR3 nucleotides are TGTGCCAGCAGCTTAGGTCCGGGGAGGGCTGAGGGAGAGACCCAGTACTTC. Drawing the rest from reference TRBV7-9 and TRBJ2-5, the complete variable domain is DTGVSQNPRHKITKRGQNVTFRCDPISEHNRLYWYRQTLGQGPEFLTYFQNEAQLEKSRLLSDRFSAERPKGSFSTLEIQRTEQGDSAMYLCASSLGPGRAEGETQYFGPGTRLLVL.

The chain has TRBV2 and TRBJ2-1; 8 bases fit TRBD2. After removal of 3 bases from V and 10 bases from J, the junction contained 14 bases not matched to a gene. The CDR3 consists of 16 residues. The germline V gene has CDR1 SNHLY and CDR2 FYNNEI. The CDR3, as DNA: TGTGCCAGCAGTGACCTGAGGGGGGCGGGGGGTGGAGAGCAGTTCTTC. This encodes CASSDLRGAGGGEQFF.

DNA of the CDR3: TGTGCCAGCAGCTTTAGCGGGACCTCCTACAATGAGCAGTTCTTC. It translates to CASSFSGTSYNEQFF. V usage is TRBV5-4 and J usage is TRBJ2-1; 8 bases align to TRBD2. The V and J ends lost 2 bases and 0 bases, in that order; junction bases with no gene match: 1. CDR1 and CDR2 from the germline V gene are SGHNT and YYREEE (reference sequence). This CDR3 is built from 15 residues.

The V and J genes are TRBV7-3 and TRBJ2-1; perhaps TRBD1 as D (6 bases). This CDR3 spans 13 amino acids. Germline CDR1 reads SGHTA; CDR2 reads FQGTGA. V shed 5 bases and J shed 3 bases, with 8 bases lying between them. CDR3 bases: TGTGCCAGCAGCAGGGGACACTACAATGAGCAGTTCTTC. Its translation: CASSRGHYNEQFF.

V and J are TRBV11-2 and TRBJ2-1, with 13 nucleotides matching TRBD2. Germline CDR1 is SGHAT and CDR2 is FQNNGV. The J segment lost 7 bases and the V segment lost 3 bases, leaving 3 bases of the junction unmatched. The CDR3 is 15 amino acids. This chain's CDR3 is CASSLRLAGGNEQFF. CDR3 nucleotides: TGTGCCAGCAGCTTGAGACTAGCGGGGGGAAATGAGCAGTTCTTC.

The chain uses TRBV19 and TRBJ1-2, with a weak D call TRBD1 (5 bases). V was clipped by 3 bases and J by 2 bases, with 7 bases between them. From germline, CDR1 is LNHDA and CDR2 SQIVND (reference sequence). CDR3 length: 13 residues. CDR3 DNA sequence: TGTGCCAGTAGTATCGACAGAAACTATGGCTACACCTTC. Translated, it gives CASSIDRNYGYTF.

The CDR3 here is CASSFKGQGRHEQYF. CDR3 bases: TGTGCCAGCAGCTTCAAAGGACAGGGTAGGCACGAGCAGTACTTC. The chain uses TRBV13 and TRBJ2-7, with 8 bases aligning to TRBD1. This CDR3 has 15 amino acids. Germline V gives CDR1 PRHDT, CDR2 FYEKMQ (reference sequence). The J segment lost 5 bases and the V segment lost 3 bases, leaving 9 bases of the junction unmatched.

The rearrangement joins TRBV28 to TRBJ1-5; TRBD1 agrees at 8 bases. CDR1 is MDHEN, CDR2 SYDVKM, per germline. The CDR3 loop spans 15 amino acids. V lost 7 bases to trimming and J lost 0 bases; unmatched junction nucleotides: 5. The CDR3 is CASMSGTGSNQPQHF. The DNA of the CDR3 is TGTGCCAGCATGAGTGGGACAGGTAGCAATCAGCCCCAGCATTTT.

This clone appeared once. The chain uses TRBV6-5 and TRBJ2-3, with D possibly TRBD2 on 5 matching bases. V lost 6 bases to trimming and J lost 12 bases, with 16 bases between them. Germline V gene sequence: CDR1 MNHEY, CDR2 SVGAGI. The CDR3 length is 12 residues. This chain's CDR3 is CASRQRTPIQYF. CDR3 DNA sequence: TGTGCCAGCAGGCAGAGGACTCCCATCCAGTATTTT.

This sequence joins TRBV7-6 and TRBJ2-7, with D hard to call. CDR1 is SGHVS, CDR2 FNYEAQ, per germline. The ends were cut back, 1 base at V and 6 bases at J, with 13 bases in the middle. The CDR3 contains 14 residues. The CDR3 protein is CASSLVVRRGEQYF. The CDR3 bases are TGTGCCAGCAGCTTAGTGGTCCGTCGAGGCGAGCAGTACTTC.

V is TRBV11-2 and J is TRBJ1-6, with D hard to call. Trimming pared 5 bases from V and 9 bases from J, leaving 20 bases between. Germline V gives CDR1 SGHAT, CDR2 FQNNGV. CDR3 length: 16 amino acids. The CDR3 protein is CASSTEVAAHSSPLHF. Written as DNA, the CDR3 is TGTGCCAGCAGCACGGAGGTCGCAGCTCACAGTTCACCCCTCCACTTT.

The chain combines TRBV5-1 with TRBJ2-3, with D perhaps TRBD1 (5 bases). The CDR3 length is 15 residues. Trimming left V 4 bases short and J 3 bases short, with 15 bases between. The V gene's germline CDR1 is SGHRS and CDR2 YFSETQ. CDR3 sequence reads: CASSQAGMGTDTQYF. The DNA of the CDR3 is TGCGCCAGCAGCCAGGCAGGGATGGGGACAGATACGCAGTATTTT.

The V call is TRBV7-2, the J call TRBJ1-1; a weak D match, TRBD1 (6 bases). The CDR3 runs to 14 residues. Trimming removed 4 bases from V and 6 bases from J, with 15 bases in between. Germline loops: CDR1 SGHTA, CDR2 FQGNSA. The CDR3 reads CASSSMDSKSEAFF. Written as DNA, the CDR3 is TGTGCCAGCAGCTCCATGGACAGTAAATCTGAAGCTTTCTTT.

The chain is built from TRBV12-1 and TRBJ2-3; the table assigns TRBD2, which was not confirmed against the DNA. TRBV12-1 corresponds to a pseudogene. The CDR3 sequence is 15 residues long. The CDR3 DNA reads TGTGCCAGCAGCTTTGGGCCGGGGTTAACAGATACGCAGTATTTT. Residues: CASSFGPGLTDTQYF.

The chain couples TRBV5-6 to TRBJ1-2, with 8 bases fitting TRBD1. Germline loops: CDR1 SGHDT, CDR2 YYEEEE. V lost 3 bases to trimming and J lost 4 bases; unmatched junction nucleotides: 11. The CDR3 extends over 16 amino acids. CDR3 protein: CASSYLHSTGVYGYTF. CDR3 sequence (DNA): TGTGCCAGCAGCTATCTTCACTCGACAGGGGTCTATGGCTACACCTTC.

This chain uses TRBV12-5 with TRBJ2-1; D is possibly TRBD2 (6 bases). The CDR3 spans 14 residues. The V and J ends lost 6 bases and 0 bases respectively, with 9 bases between them. Germline V lookup: CDR1 LGHNT, CDR2 FRNRAP. The DNA of the CDR3 is TGTGCTAGTGGCTCGGGGGTCTCCTACAATGAGCAGTTCTTC. Translated, it gives CASGSGVSYNEQFF. Drawing the rest from reference TRBV12-5 and TRBJ2-1, the complete variable domain is DARVTQTPRHKVTEMGQEVTMRCQPILGHNTVFWYRQTMMQGLELLAYFRNRAPLDDSGMPKDRFSAEMPDATLATLKIQPSEPRDSAVYFCASGSGVSYNEQFFGPGTRLTVL.

The chain couples TRBV2 to TRBJ1-5, with D possibly being TRBD1 (6 bases). The CDR3 is 14 residues long. Trimming cost V 2 bases and J 4 bases, with 9 bases left between them. In germline, CDR1 is SNHLY, CDR2 FYNNEI. The CDR3 sequence: CASSERTENQPQHF. The CDR3 coding sequence is TGTGCCAGCAGTGAAAGGACAGAGAATCAGCCCCAGCATTTT.

The chain couples TRBV6-5 to TRBJ1-4; TRBD1 might be the D (5 bases). The CDR3 sequence is 14 residues long. Germline assignment: CDR1 MNHEY and CDR2 SVGAGI. Trimming cost V 10 bases and J 7 bases, with 19 bases left between them. CDR3 in amino acids: CATKGAIAREKLFF. CDR3 DNA: TGTGCCACGAAAGGGGCAATCGCCCGTGAAAAACTGTTTTTT.

The chain has TRBV28 and TRBJ1-5; the D is unclear. V was clipped by 1 base and J by 0 bases, with 7 bases between them. CDR3 length: 15 amino acids. CDR1 MDHEN and CDR2 SYDVKM come from the germline V gene. CDR3 nucleotides: TGTGCCAGCAGTTTATTCTCTTATAGCAATCAGCCCCAGCATTTT. It codes for CASSLFSYSNQPQHF.

V is TRBV28 and J is TRBJ1-2, with 8 bases fitting TRBD1. This CDR3 spans 16 amino acids. Germline CDR1 and CDR2: MDHEN and SYDVKM. V lost 4 bases, J lost 3 bases, and 10 bases stayed unmatched. The DNA for the CDR3 is TGTGCCAGCAGTTCACCCGGACAGGGTTTGGACTATGGCTACACCTTC. Amino acid sequence: CASSSPGQGLDYGYTF.

The V call is TRBV5-1, the J call TRBJ2-2; 7 bases agree with TRBD2. The CDR3 covers 16 residues. The germline V gene has CDR1 SGHRS and CDR2 YFSETQ. Trimming cost V 2 bases and J 6 bases; bases outside gene matches: 10. The CDR3 nucleotides are TGCGCCAGCAGCTTCGGGCGGGAGACTTTGGCCGGGGAGCTGTTTTTT. This encodes CASSFGRETLAGELFF.